Listed here are 27 T cell receptor beta chains from one sample, sequenced in a study of control samples from healthy donors and cancer patients. Only in-frame clones appear in the TCRdb table, and some are missing; sequencing was by immunoSEQ multiplex PCR. Found here are just under 150,000 clones, 75% to 95% of them singletons; the top ten hold roughly 3.1%. Sequenced input: blood. These receptors were obtained from a young man in good health.

The chain uses TRBV6-5 and TRBJ2-2, with a possible D match to TRBD1 (5 bases). Germline loops: CDR1 MNHEY, CDR2 SVGAGI. The ends were cut back, 7 bases at V and 6 bases at J, with 15 bases in the middle. The CDR3 spans 14 residues. CDR3 sequence (DNA): TGTGCCAGCACTAGGGGCCGGTTCCCCGGGGAGCTGTTTTTT. Encoded protein: CASTRGRFPGELFF.

This chain uses TRBV14 with TRBJ2-3, with D possibly TRBD1 on 6 matching bases. The CDR3 sequence is 18 residues long. V was cut by 0 bases and J by 0 bases, with 16 bases left in between. The V gene's germline CDR1 is SGHDN and CDR2 FVKESK. Here the CDR3 DNA reads TGTGCCAGCAGCCAAGATAGGGCCGGGACACGGAGCACAGATACGCAGTATTTT. This encodes CASSQDRAGTRSTDTQYF.

This chain links TRBV7-2 with TRBJ1-6, with D unclear. Trimming left V 2 bases short and J 13 bases short, with 15 bases between. The CDR3 sequence is 14 residues long. CDR1 is SGHTA, CDR2 FQGNSA, per germline. The CDR3 here is CASSLLGSSAPLHF. DNA of the CDR3: TGTGCCAGCAGCTTATTAGGATCTAGTGCCCCCCTCCACTTT.

The chain couples TRBV19 to TRBJ2-3; 7 nucleotides match TRBD1. J was trimmed by 2 bases and V by 0 bases; bases with no gene match: 2. The germline gives CDR1 LNHDA, CDR2 SQIVND (reference sequence). This CDR3 region has 15 residues. CDR3 protein: CASSIETGHTDTQYF. Here the CDR3 DNA reads TGTGCCAGTAGTATAGAGACAGGGCACACAGATACGCAGTATTTT.

The genes are TRBV5-8 and TRBJ1-2; unclear D gene. This CDR3 contains 12 residues. Trimming cost V 3 bases and J 7 bases, with 10 bases left between them. CDR1 and CDR2 from the germline V gene are SGHTS and YDEGEE. CDR3 region: CASSSYIGGYTF. The CDR3 DNA reads TGTGCCAGCAGCTCCTACATCGGTGGCTACACCTTC.

The CDR3 loop reads CASSLTVGLGYEQYF. The CDR3 DNA follows: TGTGCCAGCAGCTTAACTGTGGGTCTCGGCTACGAGCAGTACTTC. The genes are TRBV7-2 and TRBJ2-7, with D hard to call. The CDR3 totals 15 residues. Trimming removed 2 bases at V and 3 bases at J, with 14 bases between. Germline CDR1 SGHTA, CDR2 FQGNSA.

CDR3 sequence reads: CSASGLSDRGNTEAFF. Written as DNA, the CDR3 is TGCAGTGCTAGTGGACTATCGGACAGGGGGAACACTGAAGCTTTCTTT. This chain connects TRBV20-1 to TRBJ1-1; 9 nucleotides match TRBD1. Germline V gives CDR1 DFQATT, CDR2 SNEGSKA (reference sequence). This CDR3 region has 16 residues. V lost 3 bases to trimming and J lost 1 base; unmatched junction nucleotides: 9.

The V gene is TRBV2, the J gene TRBJ2-3; 13 nucleotides agree with TRBD2. The germline gives CDR1 SNHLY, CDR2 FYNNEI. V gave up 6 bases and J gave up 7 bases; unmatched junction bases: 7. This CDR3 spans 15 amino acids. The chain's CDR3 is CASRETSGGAYTQYF. The DNA for the CDR3 is TGTGCCAGCAGGGAAACTAGCGGGGGGGCGTATACGCAGTATTTT.

The rearrangement uses TRBV3-1 (or the pseudogene TRBV3-2) and TRBJ2-2; 8 nucleotides line up with TRBD2. With 0 bases clipped from V and 1 base from J, the junction kept 7 bases outside the gene matches. The CDR3 spans 18 residues. The V gene's germline CDR1 is LGHDT and CDR2 YNNKEL (reference sequence). CDR3 DNA: TGTGCCAGCAGCCAAGATCCAGCGGGGGTGGTGAACACCGGGGAGCTGTTTTTT. It translates to CASSQDPAGVVNTGELFF.

The chain couples TRBV28 to TRBJ1-5, with D maybe TRBD1 (5 bases). Germline-derived CDR1 and CDR2 are MDHEN and SYDVKM. The CDR3 runs to 14 residues. V dropped 8 bases and J dropped 5 bases, with 16 bases sitting between them. The CDR3 DNA follows: TGTGCCAGCCTCCCCTGGAGGGGAGATCAGCCCCAGCATTTT. It encodes CASLPWRGDQPQHF. The full variable domain, with the rest looked up from reference TRBV28 and TRBJ1-5, is DVKVTQSSRYLVKRTGEKVFLECVQDMDHENMFWYRQDPGLGLRLIYFSYDVKMKEKGDIPEGYSVSREKKERFSLILESASTNQTSMYLCASLPWRGDQPQHFGDGTRLSIL.

This rearrangement joins TRBV11-2 to TRBJ2-7; D is unresolved. The CDR3 covers 13 residues. In germline, CDR1 is SGHAT, CDR2 FQNNGV. The ends were cut back, 3 bases at V and 3 bases at J, with 9 bases in the middle. CDR3 DNA sequence: TGTGCCAGCAGCTTGAGGCAGAGCTACGAGCAGTACTTC. This translates into CASSLRQSYEQYF.

This chain connects TRBV28 to TRBJ1-1, with no clear D. This CDR3 comprises 13 residues. Looked up from germline, CDR1 is MDHEN and CDR2 is SYDVKM. Trimming cost V 1 base and J 1 base, with 4 bases left between them. In DNA form, the CDR3 reads TGTGCCAGCAGTTTATTAGGGAACACTGAAGCTTTCTTT. Translation gives CASSLLGNTEAFF.

The genes are TRBV5-8 and TRBJ1-5; 11 nucleotides align to TRBD1. The CDR3 is 15 residues long. J gave up 2 bases and V 5 bases, and 3 bases lay outside the gene matches. Germline values: CDR1 SGHTS, CDR2 YDEGEE. CDR3 bases: TGTGCCAGCAGGGACAGGGGGCTGGGCAATCAGCCCCAGCATTTT. Amino acid sequence: CASRDRGLGNQPQHF.

The chain couples TRBV18 to TRBJ2-4, with 8 bases that match TRBD2. The CDR3 sequence is 17 residues long. Germline trimming cut 0 bases from V and 0 bases from J; bases unmatched to any gene: 4. CDR1 is KGHSH and CDR2 is LQKENI in the germline V gene. Here the CDR3 reads CASSPPGTRLAKNIQYF. CDR3 DNA: TGTGCCAGCTCACCACCGGGGACTAGACTAGCCAAAAACATTCAGTACTTC.

The chain links TRBV6-6 to TRBJ1-5, with no clear D. Germline loops: CDR1 MNHNY, CDR2 SVGAGI (reference sequence). The CDR3 is made up of 13 amino acids. Deletions cut 6 bases from V and 6 bases from J, with 12 bases between. The CDR3 spells CASSEPMSQPQHF. Here the CDR3 DNA reads TGTGCCAGCAGCGAGCCAATGAGTCAGCCCCAGCATTTT.

The V gene is TRBV27, the J gene TRBJ2-7, with 10 positions matching TRBD2. Germline assignment: CDR1 MNHEY and CDR2 SMNVEV (reference sequence). The CDR3 length is 15 residues. J gave up 4 bases and V 3 bases, and 6 bases lay outside the gene matches. CDR3 residues: CASSLGSGGAYEQYF. For the CDR3, the DNA is TGTGCCAGCAGTTTGGGGAGCGGGGGGGCGTACGAGCAGTACTTC.

The V call is TRBV28, the J call TRBJ2-7; unclear D gene. V gave up 1 base and J gave up 4 bases, with 5 bases separating them. The CDR3 loop spans 12 amino acids. The germline gives CDR1 MDHEN, CDR2 SYDVKM. The CDR3 sequence is CASSLSTYEQYF. The CDR3 nucleotides are TGTGCCAGCAGTTTATCTACTTACGAGCAGTACTTC.

The rearrangement uses TRBV12-5 and TRBJ1-1; the D is unclear. Per germline, CDR1 LGHNT and CDR2 FRNRAP. Trimming cost V 7 bases and J 0 bases, with 9 bases left between them. The CDR3 length is 13 residues. CDR3 sequence reads: CASAFGMNTEAFF. Written as DNA, the CDR3 is TGTGCTAGTGCCTTCGGCATGAACACTGAAGCTTTCTTT. Variable domain in full (rest from reference TRBV12-5 and TRBJ1-1): DARVTQTPRHKVTEMGQEVTMRCQPILGHNTVFWYRQTMMQGLELLAYFRNRAPLDDSGMPKDRFSAEMPDATLATLKIQPSEPRDSAVYFCASAFGMNTEAFFGQGTRLTVV.

The rearrangement links TRBV24-1 to TRBJ1-1, with a weak D call TRBD1 (5 bases). Between the trimmed V and J ends, which lost 4 bases and 1 base, there was a span of 6 bases. Germline CDR1 KGHDR, CDR2 SFDVKD. The CDR3 is 13 residues long. The CDR3 spells CATSDGQNTEAFF. The DNA of the CDR3 is TGTGCCACCAGTGACGGACAGAACACTGAAGCTTTCTTT.

This chain uses TRBV6-5 with TRBJ1-2, with D possibly TRBD1 on 5 matching bases. Germline CDR1 and CDR2: MNHEY and SVGAGI. Trimming removed 6 bases at V and 3 bases at J, with 17 bases between. This CDR3 is 15 amino acids long. The CDR3 DNA is TGTGCCAGCAGGGGCGGACAACCGGAGGACTATGGCTACACCTTC. This codes for CASRGGQPEDYGYTF.

The count of this clone is one. The chain links TRBV6-4 to TRBJ1-1; D possibly corresponds to TRBD1 (6 bases). Germline V gives CDR1 MRHNA, CDR2 SNTAGT. V gave up 4 bases and J gave up 4 bases, with 10 bases separating them. This CDR3 is 13 amino acids long. CDR3 loop: CASSARGGTEAFF. The CDR3 coding sequence is TGTGCCAGCAGTGCAAGGGGGGGCACTGAAGCTTTCTTT.

V gene TRBV6-5 combines with J gene TRBJ1-4; D is unclear. The germline V gene has CDR1 MNHEY and CDR2 SVGAGI. V shed 2 bases and J shed 9 bases, with 4 bases lying between them. The CDR3 loop spans 11 amino acids. The CDR3 is CASSYDKKLFF. The CDR3 DNA reads TGTGCCAGCAGTTACGATAAAAAACTGTTTTTT.

The chain couples TRBV19 to TRBJ1-2, with 9 bases fitting TRBD1. The CDR3 spans 14 residues. Trimming removed 7 bases from V and 8 bases from J; junction bases left unmatched: 11. Germline CDR1 reads LNHDA; CDR2 reads SQIVND (reference sequence). This CDR3 is CASITTGQGGGYTF. CDR3 coding DNA: TGTGCCAGTATTACTACGGGACAGGGAGGGGGCTACACCTTC.

V and J are TRBV19 and TRBJ1-2; a weak D match, TRBD1 (6 bases). The CDR3 has 13 amino acids. Trimming cost V 3 bases and J 6 bases, with 11 bases left between them. Germline CDR1 is LNHDA and CDR2 is SQIVND (reference sequence). DNA for the CDR3: TGTGCCAGTAGTATTCGGGCAGGGGATGGCTACACCTTC. It codes for CASSIRAGDGYTF.

This chain joins TRBV28 and TRBJ1-5; no clear D. The germline V gene has CDR1 MDHEN and CDR2 SYDVKM. V lost 0 bases and J lost 0, with 6 bases in between. This CDR3 is 15 amino acids long. For the CDR3, the DNA is TGTGCCAGCAGTTTATGGGCCCTTAGCAATCAGCCCCAGCATTTT. Encoded protein: CASSLWALSNQPQHF.

The chain joins TRBV11-2 to TRBJ1-1, with 7 bases aligning to TRBD1. This CDR3 region has 13 residues. Germline V gives CDR1 SGHAT, CDR2 FQNNGV. J lost 5 bases, V lost 5 bases, and 5 bases had no gene match. The CDR3 is CASSQKTGTEAFF. The DNA of the CDR3 is TGTGCCAGCAGCCAAAAGACAGGGACTGAAGCTTTCTTT. The full variable domain, with the rest looked up from reference TRBV11-2 and TRBJ1-1, is EAGVAQSPRYKIIEKRQSVAFWCNPISGHATLYWYQQILGQGPKLLIQFQNNGVVDDSQLPKDRFSAERLKGVDSTLKIQPAKLEDSAVYLCASSQKTGTEAFFGQGTRLTVV.

In this sample, this clone turned up once. This chain links TRBV5-4 with TRBJ1-2; D is undetermined. The length of the CDR3 is 14 residues. Trimming cost V 0 bases and J 4 bases, with 10 bases left between them. Germline CDR1 is SGHNT and CDR2 is YYREEE (reference sequence). The CDR3 DNA reads as TGTGCCAGCAGCTTGGGGGGTGCGACCTATGGCTACACCTTC. Translating it yields CASSLGGATYGYTF.